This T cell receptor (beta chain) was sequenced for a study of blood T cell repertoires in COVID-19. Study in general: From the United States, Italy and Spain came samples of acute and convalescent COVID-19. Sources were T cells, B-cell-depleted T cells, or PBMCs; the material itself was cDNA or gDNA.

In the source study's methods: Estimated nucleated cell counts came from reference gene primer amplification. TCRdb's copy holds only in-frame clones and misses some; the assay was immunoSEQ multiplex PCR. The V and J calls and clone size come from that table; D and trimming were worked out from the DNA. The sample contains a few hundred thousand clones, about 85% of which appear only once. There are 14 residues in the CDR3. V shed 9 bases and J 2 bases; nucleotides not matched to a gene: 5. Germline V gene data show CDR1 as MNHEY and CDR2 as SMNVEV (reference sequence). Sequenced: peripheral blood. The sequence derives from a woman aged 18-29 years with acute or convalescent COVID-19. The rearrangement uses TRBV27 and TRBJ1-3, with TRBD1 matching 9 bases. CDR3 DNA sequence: TGTGCCAGTACAGGGGGCGCCGCTGGAAACACCATATATTTT. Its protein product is CASTGGAAGNTIYF.